This TCR beta chain originates from a study of blood T cells in healthy people across ages (dated by TCRdb to between 2015 and 2017). About the full investigation: In model experiments, template switching captured about one uniquely barcoded TCR beta cDNA molecule for every two T cells. Age-related changes in TCR beta repertoire diversity were measured in the study by deep sequencing normalized with unique cDNA molecular identifiers. Donors were grouped into four age groups: young (average 16 years), middle-aged (39), aged (roughly 62) and long-lived (around 80). Donors of different ages were randomly distributed across sequencing lanes to avoid experimental bias. For two donors (one aged 18 to 30 and one aged 80 or older), the study analyzed two additional independent replicas of 1 million unique cDNA reads from the same blood draw. The study at large found these results: As age increased, observed TCR beta diversity per million T cells dropped in a roughly linear way, and a significant reduction was already evident by age around 41. The percentage of naive T cells measured by flow cytometry correlated strongly with observed TCR beta diversity. Conclusive comparison of naive and antigen-experienced compartments was prevented by the profiling of bulk unsorted PBMCs. Estimates of total diversity from one million sequenced T cells were regarded as lower bounds and underestimates. Donor CMV infection status was unknown, potentially confounding age-related changes in expanded clonotypes. Compared with the aged group, the long-lived group had more naive CD4+ T cells, fewer expanded clones and increased TCR diversity, a pattern suggesting age selection.

Remarks on this clonotype: Its antigen is currently not known. No base quality values were provided; no much bigger clone lies one nucleotide off.

The germline V gene encodes CDR1 DFQATT and CDR2 SNEGSKA (reference sequence). From cysteine to phenylalanine, the CDR3 is 15 amino acids long. Only the CDR3 region is kept as DNA, spanning 45 bases read in frame from base 1. Clipping removes 5 bases from V and 7 bases from J, with 5 as the unmatched junction base count. Library preparation was by 5' RACE. TCRdb names Illumina HiSeq 2500 as the instrument used. A second PCR of about 6 to 11 cycles was run with a J-beta primer mix and a sample-barcoded 5' primer. Each TCR beta cDNA molecule received a unique molecular identifier from a template-switch 5' adaptor carrying 12 random nucleotides. Each sample yielded at least 2.5 million CDR3-containing paired-end reads. First-strand cDNA synthesis was performed from all RNA using the Mint cDNA synthesis kit, with priming by a TRBC-specific oligonucleotide. Following uracil-DNA glycosylase treatment, a first 18-cycle PCR with universal primers M1SS and BC2_uni_R was performed on all cDNA. Under the source paper's analysis protocol: Normalization of each sample was performed by random selection of 1 million high-quality reads, each carrying a distinct molecular identifier. Instead of being binned into consensus sequences, reads that shared molecular identifiers were thrown out. CDR3 identification, clonotype clustering and error correction used MiTCR with a Q25 quality threshold and the strictest error-elimination algorithm. Lower-bound total TCR beta diversity was estimated with a nonparametric unseen species model using Euler transformation. TCRdb ran its own pipeline on the public reads, namely fastp trimming at Q25 and MiXCR clone calling, and kept in-frame beta chains. Each record represents a unique CDR3 protein, reported with the most common genes and DNA among its rows. The V and J calls and clone size come from TCRdb's table, not from the authors' own analysis. In all, the sample holds some 780,000 distinct CDR3 sequences, and roughly three fifths of those were seen once. More than 25% of the sample lies in the top ten.

The donors were roughly 39 Caucasian individuals from Russia, aged 6 to 90 years, who were systemically healthy. Each donor gave 8 to 10 milliliters of peripheral blood, drawn into EDTA-treated Vacutainer tubes. Ficoll-Paque density-gradient centrifugation was used to isolate PBMCs, with at least 7 million per sample. Total RNA, at least 5.5 micrograms per sample, was extracted from PBMCs with Trizol reagent. For every donor, flow cytometry on a PBMC aliquot measured the percentage of naive CD45RAhigh/CD27high T cells. The receptor was derived from a man aged 35 to 55 in good health. The rearranged chain carries TRBV20-1 and TRBJ2-4; TRBD2 agrees with 16 junctional bases. Source material: blood. The CDR3 sequence is CSASGTSGRGNIQYF. The DNA sequence is TGCAGTGCTTCCGGGACTAGCGGGAGGGGGAACATTCAGTACTTC.